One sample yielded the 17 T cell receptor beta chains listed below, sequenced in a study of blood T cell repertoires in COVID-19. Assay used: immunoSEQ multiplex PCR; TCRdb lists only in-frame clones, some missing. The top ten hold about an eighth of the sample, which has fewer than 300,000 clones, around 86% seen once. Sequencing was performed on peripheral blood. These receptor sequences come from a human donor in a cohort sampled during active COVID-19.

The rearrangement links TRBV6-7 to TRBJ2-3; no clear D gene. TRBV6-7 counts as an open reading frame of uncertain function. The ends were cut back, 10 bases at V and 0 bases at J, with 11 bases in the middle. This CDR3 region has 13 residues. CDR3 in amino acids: CATPGDSTDTQYF. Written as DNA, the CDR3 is TGTGCCACCCCCGGAGACAGCACAGATACGCAGTATTTT.

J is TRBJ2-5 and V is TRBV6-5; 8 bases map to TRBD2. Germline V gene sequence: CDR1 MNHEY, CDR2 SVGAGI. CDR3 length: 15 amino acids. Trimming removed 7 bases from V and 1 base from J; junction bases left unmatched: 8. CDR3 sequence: CASTSRGGTQETQYF. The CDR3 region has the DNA TGTGCCAGCACTTCCCGGGGGGGAACCCAAGAGACCCAGTACTTC.

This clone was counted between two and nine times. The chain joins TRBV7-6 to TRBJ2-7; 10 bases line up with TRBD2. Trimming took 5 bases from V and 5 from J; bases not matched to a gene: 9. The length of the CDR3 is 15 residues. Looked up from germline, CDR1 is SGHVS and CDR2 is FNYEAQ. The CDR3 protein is CASSKAGGPLDEQYF. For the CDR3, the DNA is TGTGCCAGCAGCAAAGCGGGAGGGCCTTTGGACGAGCAGTACTTC. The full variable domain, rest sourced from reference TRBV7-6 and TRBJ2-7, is GAGVSQSPRYKVTKRGQDVALRCDPISGHVSLYWYRQALGQGPEFLTYFNYEAQQDKSGLPNDRFSAERPEGSISTLTIQRTEQRDSAMYRCASSKAGGPLDEQYFGPGTRLTVT.

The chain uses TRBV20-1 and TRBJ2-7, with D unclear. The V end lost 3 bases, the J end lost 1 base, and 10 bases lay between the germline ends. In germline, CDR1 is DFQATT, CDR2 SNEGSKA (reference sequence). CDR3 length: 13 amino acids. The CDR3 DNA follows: TGCAGTGCTAGTGGGCAGACTTCCTACGAGCAGTACTTC. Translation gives CSASGQTSYEQYF.

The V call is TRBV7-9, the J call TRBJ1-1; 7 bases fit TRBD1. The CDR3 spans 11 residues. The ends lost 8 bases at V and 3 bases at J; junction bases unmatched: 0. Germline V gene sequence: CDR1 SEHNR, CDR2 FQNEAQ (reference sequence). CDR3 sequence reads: CASQGDTEAFF. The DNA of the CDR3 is TGTGCCAGCCAGGGGGACACTGAAGCTTTCTTT.

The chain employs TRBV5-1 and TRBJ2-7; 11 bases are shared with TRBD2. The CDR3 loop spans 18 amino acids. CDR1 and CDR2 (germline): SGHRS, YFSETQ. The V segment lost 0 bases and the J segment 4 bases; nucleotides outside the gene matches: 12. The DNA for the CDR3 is TGCGCCAGCAGCTTGGCCCGGGGACTAGCGGAAGTCTGGTACGAGCAGTACTTC. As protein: CASSLARGLAEVWYEQYF.

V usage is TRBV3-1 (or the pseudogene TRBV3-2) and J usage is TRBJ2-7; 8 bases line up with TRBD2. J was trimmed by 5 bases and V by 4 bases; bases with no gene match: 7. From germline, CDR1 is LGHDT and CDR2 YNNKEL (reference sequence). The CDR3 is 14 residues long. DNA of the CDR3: TGTGCCAGCAGCCTGGGACTAGTAGCCCACGAGCAGTACTTC. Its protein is CASSLGLVAHEQYF.

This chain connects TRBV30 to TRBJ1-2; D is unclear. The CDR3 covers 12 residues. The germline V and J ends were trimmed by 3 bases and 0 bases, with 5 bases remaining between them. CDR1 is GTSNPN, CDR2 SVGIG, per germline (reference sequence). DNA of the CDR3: TGTGCCTGGAGCGAGGCTAACTATGGCTACACCTTC. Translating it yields CAWSEANYGYTF.

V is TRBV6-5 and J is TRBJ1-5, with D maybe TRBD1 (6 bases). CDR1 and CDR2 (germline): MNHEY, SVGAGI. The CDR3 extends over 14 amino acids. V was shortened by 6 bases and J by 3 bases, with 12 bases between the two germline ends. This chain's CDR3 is CASRPGQYNQPQHF. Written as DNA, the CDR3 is TGTGCCAGCAGACCCGGACAGTACAATCAGCCCCAGCATTTT.

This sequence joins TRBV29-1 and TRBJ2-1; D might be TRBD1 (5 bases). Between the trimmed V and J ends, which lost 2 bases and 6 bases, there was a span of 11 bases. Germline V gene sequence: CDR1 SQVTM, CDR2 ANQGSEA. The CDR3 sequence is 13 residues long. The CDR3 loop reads CSVEPQGFNEQFF. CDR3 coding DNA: TGCAGCGTTGAACCGCAGGGCTTCAATGAGCAGTTCTTC.

The CDR3, as DNA: TGCGCCAGCAGCCCCCTATTGGGAGGACTAGCGGGAGAGAGGGCCAAAAACATTCAGTACTTC. Translated: CASSPLLGGLAGERAKNIQYF. The chain carries TRBV4-1 and TRBJ2-4, with TRBD2 matching over 13 bases. The germline gives CDR1 MGHRA, CDR2 YSYEKL. V was pared by 4 bases and J by 1 base, with 16 bases of the junction left unmatched. The CDR3 totals 21 residues.

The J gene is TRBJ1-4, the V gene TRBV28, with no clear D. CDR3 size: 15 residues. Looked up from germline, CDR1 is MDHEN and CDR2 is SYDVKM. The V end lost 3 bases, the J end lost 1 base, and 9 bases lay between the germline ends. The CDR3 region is CASSFDRGTNEKLFF. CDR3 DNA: TGTGCCAGCAGTTTTGACCGGGGAACTAATGAAAAACTGTTTTTT.

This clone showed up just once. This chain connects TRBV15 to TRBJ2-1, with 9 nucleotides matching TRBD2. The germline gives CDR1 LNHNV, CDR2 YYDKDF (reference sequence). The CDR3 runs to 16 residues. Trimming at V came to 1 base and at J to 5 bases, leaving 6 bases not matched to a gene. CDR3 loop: CATSRVTAGGHNEQFF. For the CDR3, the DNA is TGTGCCACCAGCAGAGTAACCGCGGGAGGGCACAATGAGCAGTTCTTC.

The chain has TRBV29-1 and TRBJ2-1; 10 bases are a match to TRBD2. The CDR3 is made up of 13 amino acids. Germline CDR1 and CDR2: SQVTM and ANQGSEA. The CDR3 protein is CSDELAGSDEQFF. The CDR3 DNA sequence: TGCAGTGATGAACTAGCGGGATCGGATGAGCAGTTCTTC.

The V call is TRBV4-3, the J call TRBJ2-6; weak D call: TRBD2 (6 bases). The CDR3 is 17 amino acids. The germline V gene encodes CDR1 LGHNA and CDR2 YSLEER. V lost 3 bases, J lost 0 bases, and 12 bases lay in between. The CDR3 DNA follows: TGCGCCAGCAGCCAGGCTGGGAGGCCCTCTGGGGCCAACGTCCTGACTTTC. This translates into CASSQAGRPSGANVLTF.

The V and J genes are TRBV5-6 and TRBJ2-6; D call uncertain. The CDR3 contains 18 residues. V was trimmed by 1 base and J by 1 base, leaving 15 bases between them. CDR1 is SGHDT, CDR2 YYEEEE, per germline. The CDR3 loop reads CASSLYSTKLSGANVLTF. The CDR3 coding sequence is TGTGCCAGCAGCTTGTATAGTACGAAGCTGTCTGGGGCCAACGTCCTGACTTTC.

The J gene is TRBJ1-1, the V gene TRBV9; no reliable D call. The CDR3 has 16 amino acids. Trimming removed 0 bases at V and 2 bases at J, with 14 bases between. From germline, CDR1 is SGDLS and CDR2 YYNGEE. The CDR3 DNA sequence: TGTGCCAGCAGCGTAGGGGGAGATGTGAGTAACACTGAAGCTTTCTTT. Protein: CASSVGGDVSNTEAFF.